What follows describes a single T cell receptor beta chain. The antigen remains undetermined. CDR1 and CDR2 (germline): SQVTM, ANQGSEA. CDR3 size: 14 residues. V shed 6 bases and J 3 bases; nucleotides not matched to a gene: 4. During its preparation, the TCRbeta library received unique molecular identifiers. TCRdb fed the PCR reads into MiXCR, producing one record per CDR3 protein. The top ten clones hold roughly 2% of a sample with approximately 500,000 distinct CDR3 sequences, roughly 10% of them seen once. The data were obtained in a study of T-cell reconstitution after alpha-beta-depleted transplantation in children. Study-level findings and limits: It was surviving recipient T cells and thymic progenitors that gave some patients high TCRbeta diversity at day 60. A year post-transplant, T-cell counts and diversity derived mostly from newly produced T cells. Two months or so post-transplant, alpha-beta T cells reportedly derived from several hundred expanded graft clones.

The starting material was PBMCs, obtained before TCRalphabeta/CD19-depleted stem cell transplant. The source is a child aged 2 to 10 with inherited bone marrow failure, due to receive a stem cell transplant. This chain links TRBV29-1 with TRBJ2-3; the match to TRBD1 covers 12 bases. The CDR3 is CSVRDRGPTDTQYF. CDR3 DNA: TGCAGCGTACGGGACAGGGGGCCAACAGATACGCAGTATTTT.